These 3 T cell receptor beta chains originate from one sample sequenced in a study of shared clonotypes between healthy human individuals. Only in-frame clones appear in the TCRdb table, and some are missing; sequencing was by immunoSEQ multiplex PCR. The sample contains approximately 350,000 clones, 74% of which appear only once. Sequencing input: memory CD4+ T cells sorted from blood. Stated subset: CD45RA-negative fraction. Receptor source: a young man in good health.

The chain recombines TRBV25-1 with TRBJ1-1, with 7 bases lining up with TRBD1. V trimming: 6 bases; J trimming: 9 bases; junction bases outside the gene matches: 10. CDR3 length equals 13 residues. The germline V gene has CDR1 MGHDK and CDR2 SYGVNS. CDR3 in DNA: TGTGCCAGCAGCAGGACAGGTCGCTTTCAAGCTTTCTTT. It encodes CASSRTGRFQAFF.

This chain connects TRBV7-2 to TRBJ2-6; tentative D call: TRBD2 (5 bases). CDR1 SGHTA and CDR2 FQGNSA come from the germline V gene. The V and J ends lost 0 bases and 0 bases respectively, with 15 bases between them. The CDR3 spans 19 residues. CDR3 sequence: CASSLAHMTINSGANVLTF. The CDR3 bases are TGTGCCAGCAGCTTAGCTCACATGACTATCAACTCTGGGGCCAACGTCCTGACTTTC.

This clone was found a few times. The J gene is TRBJ2-7, the V gene TRBV5-1, with D uncertain. CDR3 length: 14 residues. Trimming pared 1 base from V and 3 bases from J, leaving 11 bases between. Germline V gene lookup returns CDR1 SGHRS and CDR2 YFSETQ. CDR3 region: CASSLSTSLYEQYF. CDR3 DNA sequence: TGCGCCAGCAGCTTGTCGACATCCCTCTACGAGCAGTACTTC.